This T cell receptor (beta chain) comes out of a study of response to subunit inactivated influenza vaccine. Study-level findings and limits: The authors offered the suggestion that each seasonal influenza vaccination recruits few new T cells.

This CDR3 comprises 13 residues. The germline V gene encodes CDR1 MNHNY and CDR2 SVGAGI (reference sequence). V lost 4 bases and J lost 8, with 14 bases in between. MiXCR, run by TCRdb on the RT-PCR reads, gives a single entry per CDR3 protein. This table holds just over 300,000 distinct CDR3 sequences, 21% found once. About this clonotype itself: The target antigen is unknown.

The V call is TRBV6-6, the J call TRBJ1-2, with D perhaps TRBD1 (5 bases). The material sequenced was PBMCs from blood, taken about 20 months after vaccination. The sequence was obtained from a man between 50 and 69 years old who received an inactivated influenza vaccine. CDR3 DNA sequence: TGTGCCAGCAGTTTCGACAGTCGGAGGGGCTACACCTTC. Protein product: CASSFDSRRGYTF.